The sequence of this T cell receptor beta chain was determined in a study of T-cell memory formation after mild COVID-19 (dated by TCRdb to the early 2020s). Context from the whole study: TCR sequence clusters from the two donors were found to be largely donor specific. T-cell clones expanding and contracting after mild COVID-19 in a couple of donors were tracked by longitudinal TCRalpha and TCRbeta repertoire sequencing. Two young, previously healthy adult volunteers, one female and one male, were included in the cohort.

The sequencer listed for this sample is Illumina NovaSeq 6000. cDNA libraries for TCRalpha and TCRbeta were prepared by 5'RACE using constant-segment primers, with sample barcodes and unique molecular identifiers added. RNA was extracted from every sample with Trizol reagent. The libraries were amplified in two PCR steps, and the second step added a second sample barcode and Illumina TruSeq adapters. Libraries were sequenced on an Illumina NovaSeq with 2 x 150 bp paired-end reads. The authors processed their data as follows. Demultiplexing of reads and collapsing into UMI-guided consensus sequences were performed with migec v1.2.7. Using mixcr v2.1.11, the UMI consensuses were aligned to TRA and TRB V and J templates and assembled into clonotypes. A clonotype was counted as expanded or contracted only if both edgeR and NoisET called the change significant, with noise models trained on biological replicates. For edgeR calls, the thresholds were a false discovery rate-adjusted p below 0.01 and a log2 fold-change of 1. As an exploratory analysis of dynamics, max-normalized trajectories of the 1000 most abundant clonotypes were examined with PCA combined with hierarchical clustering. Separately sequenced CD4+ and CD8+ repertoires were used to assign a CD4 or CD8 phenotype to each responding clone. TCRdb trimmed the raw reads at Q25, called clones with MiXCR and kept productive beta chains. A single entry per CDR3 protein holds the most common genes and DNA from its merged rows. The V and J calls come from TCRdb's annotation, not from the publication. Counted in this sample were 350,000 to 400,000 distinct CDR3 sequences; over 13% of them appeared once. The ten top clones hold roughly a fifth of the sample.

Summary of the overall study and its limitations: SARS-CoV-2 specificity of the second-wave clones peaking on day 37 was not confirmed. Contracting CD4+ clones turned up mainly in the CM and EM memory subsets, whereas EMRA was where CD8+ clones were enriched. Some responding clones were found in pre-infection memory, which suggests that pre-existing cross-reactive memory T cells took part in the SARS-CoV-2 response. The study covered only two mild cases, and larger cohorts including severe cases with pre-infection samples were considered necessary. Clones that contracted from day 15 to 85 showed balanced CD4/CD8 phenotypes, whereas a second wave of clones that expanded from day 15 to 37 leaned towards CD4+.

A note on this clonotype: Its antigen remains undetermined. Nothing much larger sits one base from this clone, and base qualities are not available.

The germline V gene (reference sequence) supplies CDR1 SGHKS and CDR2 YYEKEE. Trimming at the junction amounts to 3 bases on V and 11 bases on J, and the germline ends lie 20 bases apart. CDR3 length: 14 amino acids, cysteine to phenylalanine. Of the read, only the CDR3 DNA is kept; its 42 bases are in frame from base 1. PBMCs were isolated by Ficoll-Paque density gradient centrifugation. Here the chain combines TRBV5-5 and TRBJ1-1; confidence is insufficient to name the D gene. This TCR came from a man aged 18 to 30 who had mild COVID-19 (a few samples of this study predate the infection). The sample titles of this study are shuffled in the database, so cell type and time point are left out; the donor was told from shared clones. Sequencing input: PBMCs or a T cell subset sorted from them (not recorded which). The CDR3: CASSSAEPPTRAFF. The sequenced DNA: TGTGCCAGCAGCTCCGCAGAGCCTCCTACGCGGGCTTTCTTT.